This T cell receptor (beta chain) was captured in a study of T cell responses to AZD1222 COVID-19 vaccine. The germline CDR1 and CDR2 sequences are MNHNS and SASEGT. This CDR3 is built from 14 residues. V dropped 0 bases and J dropped 5 bases, with 11 bases sitting between them. Clones were sequenced by immunoSEQ multiplex PCR, and TCRdb holds only the in-frame ones, with some missing. Of roughly 160,000 clones detected, roughly 92% appear once; the ten largest clones hold about 1.6%. This chain links TRBV6-1 with TRBJ2-7; tentative D call: TRBD1 (5 bases). The sample in question was peripheral blood, obtained on day 0 of AZD1222 vaccination. The clonotype comes from an adult in good health. The CDR3 nucleotides read TGTGCCAGCAGTGAAGCAGGGGCTTTCAACGAGCAGTACTTC. Translated, it gives CASSEAGAFNEQYF.